The 20 T cell receptor beta chains presented below share a single source sample, sequenced in a study of technical replicates of blood from several donors. Sequenced by immunoSEQ multiplex PCR; TCRdb stores in-frame clones only, minus some. The sample has more than 65,000 clones, 93% seen once. Sequenced sample: T cells isolated from PBMCs. The receptors come from a human donor in good health.

The chain combines TRBV19 with TRBJ2-1; 11 nucleotides align to TRBD2. The germline V gene encodes CDR1 LNHDA and CDR2 SQIVND (reference sequence). V trimming: 7 bases; J trimming: 4 bases; junction bases outside the gene matches: 6. CDR3 size: 15 residues. In nucleotides, the CDR3 is TGTGCCAGTACATTAGCGGGAGGGCTTTACAATGAGCAGTTCTTC. Its translation is CASTLAGGLYNEQFF.

The chain carries TRBV7-6 and TRBJ1-2; TRBD1 might be the D (6 bases). This CDR3 contains 11 residues. Germline V CDR1 and CDR2: SGHVS, FNYEAQ. In DNA form, the CDR3 reads TGTGCAACGGGGGGGGCCGGGGGCTACACCTTC. This gives the protein CATGGAGGYTF. The full variable domain, rest sourced from reference TRBV7-6 and TRBJ1-2, is GAGVSQSPRYKVTKRGQDVALRCDPISGHVSLYWYRQALGQGPEFLTYFNYEAQQDKSGLPNDRFSAERPEGSISTLTIQRTEQRDSAMYRCATGGAGGYTFGSGTRLTVV.

The V gene is TRBV5-1, the J gene TRBJ2-1; 12 positions match TRBD2. The germline V gene has CDR1 SGHRS and CDR2 YFSETQ. J lost 8 bases, V lost 2 bases, and 5 bases had no gene match. The CDR3 is 15 amino acids. The CDR3 DNA follows: TGCGCCAGCAGCTTTCCTAGCGGGAGGGGCGATGAGCAGTTCTTC. Its protein product is CASSFPSGRGDEQFF.

The V gene is TRBV25-1, the J gene TRBJ2-2; D is perhaps TRBD2 (5 bases). The V end lost 5 bases, the J end lost 2 bases, and 9 bases lay between the germline ends. CDR3 length equals 14 residues. CDR1 is MGHDK and CDR2 is SYGVNS in the germline V gene. CDR3 loop: CASSTGTNTGELFF. The CDR3 region has the DNA TGTGCCAGCAGTACGGGAACTAACACCGGGGAGCTGTTTTTT.

In this sample, this clone turned up once. The genes are TRBV6-6 and TRBJ1-2; D is unresolved. V dropped 0 bases and J dropped 7 bases, with 15 bases sitting between them. From germline, CDR1 is MNHNY and CDR2 SVGAGI (reference sequence). The CDR3 length is 15 residues. The CDR3 here is CASSYSSGGISGYTF. In DNA, the CDR3 is TGTGCCAGCAGTTACTCGAGCGGTGGTATAAGTGGCTACACCTTC.

Comment on this clone: Other nucleotide sequences from this sample produce the same CDR3. V and J are TRBV19 and TRBJ1-1; TRBD1 might be the D (5 bases). Germline V lookup: CDR1 LNHDA, CDR2 SQIVND (reference sequence). The V gene lost 2 bases and the J gene lost 4 bases, with 8 bases spanning the gap. CDR3 size: 13 residues. This CDR3 reads CASSIQGTTEAFF. For the CDR3, the DNA is TGTGCCAGTAGTATACAGGGTACCACTGAAGCTTTCTTT. Supplemented by reference TRBV19 and TRBJ1-1, the full variable domain reads DGGITQSPKYLFRKEGQNVTLSCEQNLNHDAMYWYRQDPGQGLRLIYYSQIVNDFQKGDIAEGYSVSREKKESFPLTVTSAQKNPTAFYLCASSIQGTTEAFFGQGTRLTVV.

This chain uses TRBV4-1 with TRBJ2-7, with a tentative D call TRBD1 (5 bases). Germline lookup yields CDR1 MGHRA and CDR2 YSYEKL. V was shortened by 2 bases and J by 5 bases, with 13 bases between the two germline ends. This CDR3 comprises 14 residues. The CDR3 DNA is TGCGCCAGCAGCCAATCCCAGGGTAACGACGAGCAGTACTTC. It encodes CASSQSQGNDEQYF.

The V and J genes are TRBV6-5 and TRBJ2-1, with 8 bases fitting TRBD1. The ends lost 6 bases at V and 6 bases at J; junction bases unmatched: 4. Germline values: CDR1 MNHEY, CDR2 SVGAGI. The CDR3 has 13 residues. CDR3 sequence (DNA): TGTGCCAGCAGGGGAGACAGGGGCAATGAGCAGTTCTTC. Protein product: CASRGDRGNEQFF.

The V gene is TRBV11-3, the J gene TRBJ2-1, with 10 bases matching TRBD2. Looked up from germline, CDR1 is SGHNT and CDR2 is YENEEA. This CDR3 is 16 amino acids long. Losses at the gene ends were 0 bases for V and 10 bases for J; bases not matched to a gene: 9. CDR3 sequence (DNA): TGTGCCAGCAGCTTAGATCCCCATCCGGGACTAGCGGAGCAGTTCTTC. Amino acid sequence: CASSLDPHPGLAEQFF.

The CDR3 DNA reads TGTGCCAGCAGCACCCCTAGCAATGAGCAGTTCTTC. Amino acid sequence: CASSTPSNEQFF. The V gene is TRBV11-3, the J gene TRBJ2-1; D gene uncertain. CDR1 is SGHNT and CDR2 is YENEEA in the germline V gene. V gave up 5 bases and J gave up 6 bases, with 8 bases separating them. This CDR3 contains 12 residues.

The chain employs TRBV19 and TRBJ1-2; 9 bases line up with TRBD1. The V gene end was trimmed by 2 bases and the J gene end by 7 bases; junction bases not matched to a gene: 5. The CDR3 has 14 amino acids. Germline CDR1 is LNHDA and CDR2 is SQIVND (reference sequence). The CDR3 region has the DNA TGTGCCAGTAGTATAACAGGGGGCGATAGTGGCTACACCTTC. The encoded protein is CASSITGGDSGYTF. The complete variable domain, with remaining parts taken from reference TRBV19 and TRBJ1-2, reads DGGITQSPKYLFRKEGQNVTLSCEQNLNHDAMYWYRQDPGQGLRLIYYSQIVNDFQKGDIAEGYSVSREKKESFPLTVTSAQKNPTAFYLCASSITGGDSGYTFGSGTRLTVV.

The V gene is TRBV28, the J gene TRBJ2-7; 14 nucleotides agree with TRBD2. Germline V gene lookup returns CDR1 MDHEN and CDR2 SYDVKM. CDR3 length: 15 amino acids. Trimming removed 7 bases from V and 2 bases from J; junction bases left unmatched: 4. The CDR3 coding sequence is TGTGCCAGCACCCCGGGACTAGCGGGGGCCTACGAGCAGTACTTC. It yields the protein CASTPGLAGAYEQYF. Drawing the rest from reference TRBV28 and TRBJ2-7, the complete variable domain is DVKVTQSSRYLVKRTGEKVFLECVQDMDHENMFWYRQDPGLGLRLIYFSYDVKMKEKGDIPEGYSVSREKKERFSLILESASTNQTSMYLCASTPGLAGAYEQYFGPGTRLTVT.

The genes are TRBV9 and TRBJ2-2, with a weak D call TRBD1 (6 bases). Trimming stripped 4 bases from V and 4 bases from J, with 11 bases between. Germline V CDR1 and CDR2: SGDLS, YYNGEE. This CDR3 has 14 amino acids. CDR3 in amino acids: CASSHRVVTGELFF. The CDR3 DNA follows: TGTGCCAGCAGCCACAGGGTAGTCACCGGGGAGCTGTTTTTT.

This clone has a single count. The chain recombines TRBV29-1 with TRBJ2-1; 7 nucleotides align to TRBD2. This CDR3 comprises 16 residues. Germline CDR1 is SQVTM and CDR2 is ANQGSEA. V lost 2 bases to trimming and J lost 0 bases; unmatched junction nucleotides: 7. The CDR3 sequence is CSVEIASGSSYNEQFF. The CDR3 DNA sequence: TGCAGCGTTGAAATCGCTAGCGGTAGCTCCTACAATGAGCAGTTCTTC.

The V and J genes are TRBV10-3 and TRBJ1-1; D not certain. The V end lost 4 bases, the J end lost 6 bases, and 12 bases lay between the germline ends. CDR1 is ENHRY, CDR2 SYGVKD, per germline. CDR3 size: 13 residues. This chain's CDR3 is CAISGRDFSEAFF. The CDR3 nucleotides read TGTGCCATCAGTGGGAGAGACTTCTCTGAAGCTTTCTTT.

The gene calls are TRBV6-6 and TRBJ2-5, with a weak D call TRBD2 (5 bases). The germline V gene has CDR1 MNHNY and CDR2 SVGAGI (reference sequence). The CDR3 covers 15 residues. V lost 8 bases and J lost 4, with 20 bases in between. The CDR3 loop is CASRLASQVLETQYF. Written as DNA, the CDR3 is TGTGCCAGCCGATTAGCGTCTCAGGTGTTAGAGACCCAGTACTTC.

V and J are TRBV9 and TRBJ2-7; the D gene is possibly TRBD1 (6 bases). Trimming stripped 4 bases from V and 2 bases from J, with 13 bases between. Germline V gives CDR1 SGDLS, CDR2 YYNGEE. The CDR3 is 14 residues long. This chain's CDR3 is CASSLGRDTYEQYF. As DNA, the CDR3 is TGTGCCAGCAGCCTAGGCCGGGACACCTACGAGCAGTACTTC.

This rearrangement joins TRBV30 to TRBJ2-7, with D maybe TRBD2 (6 bases). The ends were cut back, 0 bases at V and 2 bases at J, with 11 bases in the middle. The CDR3 is made up of 14 amino acids. Germline-derived CDR1 and CDR2 are GTSNPN and SVGIG (reference sequence). Here the CDR3 reads CAWSVPAGPYEQYF. CDR3 DNA sequence: TGTGCCTGGAGTGTACCAGCGGGCCCCTACGAGCAGTACTTC.

The chain employs TRBV27 and TRBJ1-5; the D gene is possibly TRBD1 (5 bases). Germline V gives CDR1 MNHEY, CDR2 SMNVEV (reference sequence). With 1 base removed from V and 7 bases from J, the gap between germline ends came to 11 bases. The CDR3 is made up of 14 amino acids. Written as DNA, the CDR3 is TGTGCCAGCAGTTTATTTTGGGGGGAGCAGCCCCAGCATTTT. This gives the protein CASSLFWGEQPQHF.

The chain uses TRBV15 and TRBJ2-1; the match to TRBD1 covers 9 bases. This CDR3 has 15 residues. V shed 5 bases and J 4 bases; nucleotides not matched to a gene: 6. In germline, CDR1 is LNHNV, CDR2 YYDKDF (reference sequence). The CDR3 DNA follows: TGTGCCACCAGCCCCCGGGACAGGGAGTACAATGAGCAGTTCTTC. Amino acids: CATSPRDREYNEQFF.